Listed here is a single T cell receptor beta chain. The target antigen is unknown. This sample stems from a study of T-cell memory formation after mild COVID-19. Overall study context: Each donor largely had its own TCR clusters.

V lost 4 bases, J lost 5 bases, and 9 bases lay in between. This CDR3 comprises 14 residues. Germline values: CDR1 MNHNY, CDR2 SVGAGI (reference sequence). TCRdb reprocessed the 5' RACE reads with MiXCR, giving one entry per CDR3 protein. The sample has roughly 280,000 distinct CDR3 sequences; over 7% are singletons. Findings of the study overall: The authors left the SARS-CoV-2 specificity of second-wave clones peaking on day 37 unconfirmed.

The TCR was taken from a man between 18 and 35 years old who had mild COVID-19 (a few samples of this study predate the infection). Cell type and time point are not known. The V and J genes are TRBV6-6 and TRBJ1-6; D remains ambiguous. The sequencing sample was made of PBMCs or a T cell subset sorted from them (not recorded which). The CDR3 DNA follows: TGTGCCAGCAGTTTAAAACCGAATAATTCACCCCTCCACTTT. Amino acids: CASSLKPNNSPLHF.